What follows describes a single T cell receptor beta chain. This receptor's antigen is unknown. Base qualities are not recorded, but no much larger clone differs from it by a single base. The library was produced with the immunoSEQ multiplex PCR assay. The immuneACCESS repertoire file appears here via TCRdb, limited to in-frame rearrangements. These files lack a portion of the clones; in checked studies, under half of the deficit traces to unresolved V genes, and the cause of the others is not known. The sample data list around 100,000 clones, and approximately 90% of these were observed just once. 1.5% of the sample is in the top ten clones. V loses 4 bases at its end and J loses 4 bases; junction bases beyond the gene matches: 10. CDR1 and CDR2, per the germline V gene, are SNHLY and FYNNEI. Including cysteine and phenylalanine, the CDR3 has 17 amino acids. Only the CDR3 portion is preserved as DNA: 51 bases, with reading frame beginning at the first base.

This sample was included in a study of T cell changes during pregnancy in multiple sclerosis (dated by TCRdb to between 2019 and 2020). In the study overall: In women with multiple sclerosis, the researchers looked at how the T cell repertoire shifted as pregnancy progressed.

The sample in question was peripheral blood, obtained in the third trimester of pregnancy. The receptor comes from a female donor with multiple sclerosis, enrolled in a pregnancy study. The sequence joins TRBV2 to TRBJ2-1; 10 bases in the junction line up with TRBD2. The bases are TGTGCCAGCAGTGGATCTACGACTAGCGGGCAGTACAATGAGCAGTTCTTC. The encoded protein is CASSGSTTSGQYNEQFF.